This TCR beta chain was recorded in a study of cytomegalovirus exposure and HLA in healthy donors. Notes on this clone: Its antigen is still unknown.

CDR3 length: 14 amino acids. Germline trimming cut 4 bases from V and 4 bases from J; bases unmatched to any gene: 7. Germline values: CDR1 SGHDT, CDR2 YYEEEE. Study-wide points: As was reported, the classifier diagnosed cytomegalovirus status with high specificity and sensitivity. Under in vitro conditions, three CMV-associated chains were confirmed as specific for CMV antigens. Being productive about 87% or about 30% of the time was typical of most TCR beta V segments in an earlier analysis. Among donors in an Asian-associated ancestry cluster, a later analysis reportedly found fewer N-insertions than the roughly 610-donor mean.

Use of 60 Vbeta and 13 Jbeta primers characterized the PCR. Method: immunoSEQ multiplex PCR; TCRdb's copy keeps in-frame clones and lacks some. The top ten hold around 10% of the sample, which has 120,000 or so clones, 80% seen once. The sequenced material came from PBMCs. This chain connects TRBV5-6 to TRBJ2-5; 7 bases fit TRBD1. The receptor was isolated from a man aged 25 to 40 in good health and CMV-seropositive. The CDR3 sequence: CASSTQGKLETQYF. The CDR3, as DNA: TGTGCCAGCAGCACACAGGGGAAGTTAGAGACCCAGTACTTC.